This passage covers 21 T cell receptor beta chains from one sample sequenced in a study of post-analysis software for immune sequencing data. Their specific antigens are unknown. Points from the study as a whole: In patients, five TRBV segments were more frequent than in controls, with TRBV5-6, TRBV5-1 and TRBV20-1 among them.

Incorporated into the TCR beta cDNA libraries were unique molecular identifiers, which served to reduce PCR and sequencing biases. MiXCR was run by TCRdb on the PCR reads, yielding one entry per CDR3 protein. Of around 200,000 distinct CDR3 sequences in the sample, approximately 29% are singletons; the top ten hold about 3.7%. Input material: blood. The receptors derive from a girl aged 2-17 years with multiple sclerosis.

This clonotype was observed many times. The CDR3 region is CASSLSPTSYEQYF. DNA of the CDR3: TGTGCCAGCAGTTTGTCCCCAACTTCCTACGAGCAGTACTTC. This chain uses TRBV27 with TRBJ2-7; D uncertain. From germline, CDR1 is MNHEY and CDR2 SMNVEV (reference sequence). Trimming removed 3 bases from V and 1 base from J, with 10 bases in between. The CDR3 has 14 residues.

For this clonotype: A junction boundary mismatches the germline segment, possibly from a read error. The chain has TRBV4-1 and TRBJ1-1; a weak D match, TRBD1 (6 bases). This CDR3 comprises 18 residues. CDR1 is MGHRA, CDR2 YSYEKL, per germline. CDR3 amino acids: CTSGQTFGQILMNTEAFF. In nucleotides, the CDR3 is TGCACCAGCGGCCAAACATTTGGACAGATCTTAATGAACACTGAAGCTTTCTTT.

Concerning this clonotype: The junction and the germline gene differ at one end; a read error may be behind it. The V call is TRBV19, the J call TRBJ2-5; 7 bases are shared with TRBD2. The CDR3 is 15 residues long. Germline V lookup: CDR1 LNHDA, CDR2 SQIVND (reference sequence). Here the CDR3 reads CASSAPGRGAETQYF. In nucleotides, the CDR3 is TGCGCCAGTAGTGCCCCGGGGAGGGGAGCCGAGACCCAGTACTTC.

This clonotype was counted many times. V usage is TRBV3-1 and J usage is TRBJ2-3; D remains unclear. Deletions cut 7 bases from V and 3 bases from J, with 8 bases between. The CDR3 contains 12 residues. Germline V gives CDR1 LGHDT, CDR2 YNNKEL (reference sequence). For the CDR3, the DNA is TGTGCCAGCACCCTGGGAACAGATACGCAGTATTTT. Protein product: CASTLGTDTQYF.

This clonotype was recorded once. A much larger clone is a single base away; this may be a read error. The gene calls are TRBV7-9 and TRBJ1-2; D is undetermined. Germline-derived CDR1 and CDR2 are SEHNR and FQNEAQ (reference sequence). This CDR3 spans 15 amino acids. This CDR3 is CASSIRTPISYGYIF. The DNA for the CDR3 is TGTGCCAGCAGCATAAGGACCCCGATCAGCTATGGCTACATCTTC.

This chain links TRBV5-1 with TRBJ2-1; 9 nucleotides align to TRBD2. The germline V gene encodes CDR1 SGHRS and CDR2 YFSETQ. V was pared by 4 bases and J by 15 bases, with 11 bases of the junction left unmatched. The CDR3 covers 13 residues. The CDR3 DNA reads as TGCGCCAGCAGCCCAGCGGGGGGACCCACGCCGTTCTTC. Protein sequence: CASSPAGGPTPFF.

As concerns this clonotype: This may stem from a read error, because a much larger clone lies one nucleotide away. This sequence joins TRBV20-1 and TRBJ1-2, with D maybe TRBD1 (5 bases). Per the germline V gene, CDR1 is DFQATT and CDR2 is SNEGSKA (reference sequence). The CDR3 length is 15 residues. CDR3 protein: CNARDQGRRNYGYTF. Written as DNA, the CDR3 is TGCAATGCTAGAGATCAGGGCAGACGTAACTATGGCTACACCTTC.

This clonotype was seen more than once but under ten times. This chain uses TRBV7-9 with TRBJ2-3, with TRBD2 matching 9 bases. This CDR3 is built from 16 residues. The trim removed 5 bases at V and 1 base at J, leaving 7 bases unmatched. CDR1 SEHNR and CDR2 FQNEAQ come from the germline V gene (reference sequence). The chain's CDR3 is CASSPLQREGTDTQYF. CDR3 coding DNA: TGTGCCAGCAGCCCGCTGCAGCGGGAGGGCACAGATACGCAGTATTTT. Variable domain in full (rest from reference TRBV7-9 and TRBJ2-3): DTGVSQNPRHKITKRGQNVTFRCDPISEHNRLYWYRQTLGQGPEFLTYFQNEAQLEKSRLLSDRFSAERPKGSFSTLEIQRTEQGDSAMYLCASSPLQREGTDTQYFGPGTRLTVL.

There are many counts of this clonotype. V is TRBV5-1 and J is TRBJ2-5; unclear D gene. The V and J ends lost 2 bases and 2 bases respectively, with 4 bases between them. This CDR3 is built from 12 residues. Germline V gene lookup returns CDR1 SGHRS and CDR2 YFSETQ. The CDR3 region has the DNA TGCGCCAGCAGCTTAGCGCAAGAGACCCAGTACTTC. It translates to CASSLAQETQYF.

Many counts were recorded for this clonotype. The genes are TRBV12-3 or TRBV12-4 and TRBJ2-6; D is uncertain. V lost 5 bases, J lost 3 bases, and 14 bases lay in between. The CDR3 sequence is 16 residues long. The DNA for the CDR3 is TGTGCCAGCAGTCCGCCCCGGGTGGTTGGGGCCAACGTCCTGACTTTC. Protein: CASSPPRVVGANVLTF.

This clonotype was detected only once. This chain joins TRBV20-1 and TRBJ1-2, with D possibly TRBD1 on 5 matching bases. The length of the CDR3 is 13 residues. Trimming shortened V by 2 bases and J by 3 bases, and 10 bases separated the two germline ends. Per the germline V gene, CDR1 is DFQATT and CDR2 is SNEGSKA (reference sequence). CDR3 residues: CSARPIRDYGYTF. The CDR3 bases are TGCAGTGCTAGACCGATCAGGGACTATGGCTACACCTTC.

This clonotype was observed a handful of times. The genes are TRBV12-3 or TRBV12-4 and TRBJ1-1; TRBD1 is a possible D gene (5 bases). V lost 2 bases, J lost 4 bases, and 8 bases lay in between. The CDR3 length is 13 residues. CDR3 residues: CASSLKRGTEAFF. Written as DNA, the CDR3 is TGTGCCAGCAGTTTAAAGAGGGGCACTGAAGCTTTCTTT.

To note about this clonotype: This could be a read error, since a much larger clone is one nucleotide away. The chain carries TRBV13 and TRBJ2-5, with 11 bases identical to TRBD2. Losses at the gene ends were 4 bases for V and 7 bases for J; bases not matched to a gene: 11. The CDR3 is 16 residues long. CDR1 and CDR2 from the germline V gene are PRHDT and FYEKMQ (reference sequence). The CDR3 sequence is CASSWGTSGAKGTQYF. CDR3 DNA: TGTGCCAGCAGCTGGGGGACTAGCGGAGCCAAAGGGACCCAGTACTTC.

Worth noting for this clonotype: An end of the junction does not agree with germline; a read error may underlie this. The chain couples TRBV27 to TRBJ2-1; 10 nucleotides align to TRBD2. The CDR3 runs to 15 residues. Germline CDR1 and CDR2: MNHEY and SMNVEV (reference sequence). The CDR3 protein is CTSSPAGGPGNEQFF. CDR3 coding DNA: TGTACCAGCAGCCCAGCGGGGGGGCCGGGCAATGAGCAGTTCTTC.

The chain has TRBV9 and TRBJ1-1; D perhaps matches TRBD1 (5 bases). The CDR3 has 13 amino acids. Trimming left V 0 bases short and J 11 bases short, with 14 bases between. The germline CDR1 and CDR2 sequences are SGDLS and YYNGEE. CDR3 DNA sequence: TGTGCCAGCAGCGTAGTAGAGGGCAGGGCGGCTTTCTTT. Translation gives CASSVVEGRAAFF.

The rearrangement joins TRBV3-1 to TRBJ1-3; TRBD1 agrees at 7 bases. Unmatched junction bases numbered 1, after V lost 4 bases and J lost 1 base. This CDR3 has 14 amino acids. Looked up from germline, CDR1 is LGHDT and CDR2 is YNNKEL (reference sequence). The CDR3 loop reads CASSRDSSGNTIYF. CDR3 nucleotides: TGTGCCAGCAGCCGGGACAGTTCTGGAAACACCATATATTTT.

This clonotype was found a few times. Given a much more abundant clone one base away, this may be a read error. V usage is TRBV29-1 and J usage is TRBJ1-2, with no clear D. The CDR3 is made up of 12 amino acids. Trimming removed 6 bases at V and 8 bases at J, with 16 bases between. The germline V gene has CDR1 SQVTM and CDR2 ANQGSEA. The CDR3, as DNA: TGCAGCGTCTTGACAAGGGTCCCAGGCTACACCTTC. It encodes CSVLTRVPGYTF.

The genes are TRBV28 and TRBJ1-1; no clear D. The germline V and J ends were trimmed by 6 bases and 3 bases, with 11 bases remaining between them. Germline CDR1 MDHEN, CDR2 SYDVKM. CDR3 length: 13 amino acids. The CDR3 nucleotides are TGTGCCAGCAGGCCTCCTGAGGACACTGAAGCTTTCTTT. It codes for CASRPPEDTEAFF.

Remarks on this clonotype: One end of the junction is discordant with germline, which a read error may explain. The chain uses TRBV12-3 or TRBV12-4 and TRBJ1-4; no definite D call. The CDR3 is 13 residues long. CDR3 bases: TGTGCCAACCGGCGGGAAACTAATGAAAAACTGTATTTT. It yields the protein CANRRETNEKLYF.

With regard to this clonotype: This may come from a read error, since a much larger clone is one base off. This chain connects TRBV10-3 to TRBJ2-1, with 9 positions matching TRBD2. V gave up 0 bases and J gave up 6 bases; unmatched junction bases: 9. Germline V gene lookup returns CDR1 ENHRY and CDR2 SYGVKD. The CDR3 extends over 17 amino acids. For the CDR3, the DNA is TGTGCCATCAGTGAGTCAATGGCTAGCGGGGACCGCAATGAGCAGTTCTTC. It specifies CAISESMASGDRNEQFF.

On this clonotype: A much bigger clone sits one base away, suggesting this may be a read error. The V and J genes are TRBV2 and TRBJ2-7; 8 positions agree with TRBD1. After removal of 3 bases from V and 2 bases from J, the junction contained 9 bases not matched to a gene. Germline loops: CDR1 SNHLY, CDR2 FYNNEI. This CDR3 is 16 amino acids long. CDR3 sequence reads: CASSDGDRLSTYEQYF. The DNA of the CDR3 is TGTGCCAGCAGTGATGGGGACAGGTTGAGTACCTACGAGCAGTACTTC. Variable domain in full (rest from reference TRBV2 and TRBJ2-7): EPEVTQTPSHQVTQMGQEVILRCVPISNHLYFYWYRQILGQKVEFLVSFYNNEISEKSEIFDDQFSVERPDGSNFTLKIRSTKLEDSAMYFCASSDGDRLSTYEQYFGPGTRLTVT.